The subject of this entry is one T cell receptor beta chain. Its specificity is not known. Sequencing relied on a cDNA template that was reverse transcribed from extracted RNA. Sequenced by immunoSEQ multiplex PCR; TCRdb stores in-frame clones only, minus some. This table holds about 210,000 clones, 40% to 45% found once. This CDR3 comprises 19 residues. V shed 8 bases and J 4 bases; nucleotides not matched to a gene: 21. Looked up from germline, CDR1 is MDHEN and CDR2 is SYDVKM. The data belong to a study of CD8+ T cells in alopecia areata. The treatment: oral pan-JAK inhibitor, 5-10 mg twice daily. Study outcomes and limitations: Amid tofacitinib therapy, many expanded lesional clones stayed present in scalp and blood. Alphabeta T cells residing in normal skin are also sequenced in scalp samples.

The chain links TRBV28 to TRBJ1-5; 9 nucleotides line up with TRBD1. Sequenced material: CD4+ T cells sorted from blood, taken at roughly week 36, from a patient treated with tofacitinib. The source of this sequence is a human donor with alopecia areata. The CDR3 DNA follows: TGTGCCAGCTCCCCTCCCGGGACAGGGCTCCCGGCACCGAATCAGCCCCAGCATTTT. Its translation: CASSPPGTGLPAPNQPQHF.